The entry below gives a single TCR beta chain sequence along with its context. These data are taken from a study of T cell changes during pregnancy in multiple sclerosis. V was shortened by 0 bases and J by 5 bases, with 8 bases between the two germline ends. Germline loops: CDR1 KGHSH, CDR2 LQKENI. The CDR3 has 13 residues. Using immunoSEQ multiplex PCR, the repertoire was profiled, and TCRdb retains in-frame clones only, with some absent. This table has more than 50,000 clones, about 90% appearing once. Material: peripheral blood, obtained after pregnancy. The sequence came from a female donor in good health, enrolled as a control in a pregnancy study. The chain joins TRBV18 to TRBJ2-7; D remains unclear. CDR3 DNA: TGTGCCAGCTCACCACCAAATCTAGACGAGCAGTACTTC. Protein product: CASSPPNLDEQYF.